What follows describes a single T cell receptor beta chain. What it recognizes is unknown. The CDR3 is 15 residues long. Germline CDR1 and CDR2: SEHNR and FQNEAQ (reference sequence). With V trimmed by 5 bases and J by 7 bases, 6 bases remained unmatched. The sample comes from a study of blood T cells in healthy people across ages. The study, taken as a whole, reports: The long-lived group displayed more naive CD4+ cells, plus higher diversity, than the aged donors did. Naive T cell percentage by flow cytometry tracked strongly with beta diversity. A roughly linear age-dependent decrease characterized TCR beta diversity per million T cells.

Alongside a J-beta primer mix, a sample-barcoded 5' primer served in a second PCR lasting about 7 to 12 cycles. Using its own MiXCR run on the 5' RACE reads, TCRdb lists one record per CDR3 protein. The sample records roughly 900,000 distinct CDR3 sequences, roughly 43% being singletons. The TCR sequence derives from a man younger than 40 in good health. The J gene is TRBJ1-6, the V gene TRBV7-9; TRBD1 matches 9 bases. The source material was blood. The CDR3 region is CASSPIGTGNSPLHF. CDR3 bases: TGTGCCAGCAGCCCAATCGGGACAGGGAATTCACCCCTCCACTTT. Full variable domain (remainder filled in from reference TRBV7-9 and TRBJ1-6): DTGVSQNPRHKITKRGQNVTFRCDPISEHNRLYWYRQTLGQGPEFLTYFQNEAQLEKSRLLSDRFSAERPKGSFSTLEIQRTEQGDSAMYLCASSPIGTGNSPLHFGNGTRLTVT.